This is a list of T cell receptor beta chains from one sample in a study of T cells after yellow fever vaccination. Each CDR3 protein gets one entry after TCRdb re-called the 5' RACE reads with MiXCR. The table records some 600,000 distinct CDR3 sequences, 17% of them present only once. Sequencing used PBMCs, obtained 5 days after the first yellow fever vaccination. These receptors came from a man between 18 and 35 years old who received the YFV17D yellow fever vaccine. The CDR3 runs from the conserved cysteine through the conserved F or W. The D gene is left open where the match is weak. The size entry is marked missing in some rows and otherwise reads once, few, many or a size class.

cdr3_aa,cdr3_nt,clone_size,d_call,j_call,v_call,cdr3_length
CASSFPDSSGGSYNEQFF,TGTGCCAGCAGCTTTCCGGATTCTTCGGGGGGGTCCTACAATGAGCAGTTCTTC,NA,TRBD2,TRBJ2-1,TRBV11-2,18
CASSQGETSGNTIYF,TGTGCCAGCAGCCAGGGAGAGACCTCTGGAAACACCATATATTTT,NA,NA,TRBJ1-3,TRBV11-2,15
CASRGNQPQHF,TGTGCCAGCAGGGGGAATCAGCCCCAGCATTTT,NA,NA,TRBJ1-5,TRBV6-1,11
CASSLRQGGIDTQYF,TGTGCCAGCAGCTTAAGGCAGGGGGGAATAGATACGCAGTATTTT,few,NA,TRBJ2-3,TRBV7-9,15
CSADTGHGQPQHF,TGCAGTGCTGACACAGGGCACGGTCAGCCCCAGCATTTT,NA,NA,TRBJ1-5,TRBV20-1,13
CSAPTGREQFF,TGCAGTGCTCCGACGGGGCGGGAGCAGTTCTTC,few,NA,TRBJ2-1,TRBV20-1,11
CAWSVMDSHTQYF,TGTGCCTGGAGTGTGATGGACAGTCATACGCAGTATTTT,NA,NA,TRBJ2-3,TRBV30,13
CASPQVGEQFF,TGTGCCTCCCCTCAGGTGGGTGAGCAGTTCTTC,few,NA,TRBJ2-1,TRBV7-9,11
CASTPAGAGRGELFF,TGTGCCAGCACCCCGGCCGGTGCGGGCAGAGGGGAGCTGTTTTTT,NA,NA,TRBJ2-2,TRBV7-9,15
CASRREPAATEALF,TGTGCCAGCAGGAGGGAGCCCGCGGCCACTGAAGCTTTATTT,NA,NA,TRBJ1-1,TRBV6-1,14
CASRTTPGSGNTIYF,TGCGCCAGCAGAACAACTCCGGGGTCTGGAAACACCATATATTTT,NA,NA,TRBJ1-3,TRBV5-1,15
CASSSRQGINTQYF,TGTGCCAGCAGCTCCCGACAGGGGATAAATACGCAGTATTTT,few,TRBD1,TRBJ2-3,TRBV11-3,14
CASSLAGHQETQYF,TGTGCCAGCAGCTTAGCGGGCCACCAAGAGACCCAGTACTTC,NA,NA,TRBJ2-5,TRBV7-2,14
CSARVPGQETQYF,TGCAGTGCTAGAGTTCCAGGGCAAGAGACCCAGTACTTC,NA,NA,TRBJ2-5,TRBV20-1,13
CASSPATHYNEQFF,TGTGCCAGCTCACCTGCGACCCACTACAATGAGCAGTTCTTC,few,NA,TRBJ2-1,TRBV18,14
CASSTLTDTQYF,TGTGCCAGTAGTACCCTCACAGATACGCAGTATTTT,NA,NA,TRBJ2-3,TRBV19,12
CASSLDGGDWNEQFF,TGCGCCAGCAGCTTGGACGGGGGAGATTGGAATGAGCAGTTCTTC,few,NA,TRBJ2-1,TRBV5-1,15
CAITGVQSSYNSPLHF,TGTGCCATCACTGGGGTCCAAAGCTCCTATAATTCACCCCTCCACTTT,NA,NA,TRBJ1-6,TRBV10-3,16
CASRSGANQPQHF,TGTGCCAGCAGAAGTGGCGCTAATCAGCCCCAGCATTTT,NA,NA,TRBJ1-5,TRBV6-2/TRBV6-3,13
CASGQGNVGANVLTF,TGTGCCAGCGGCCAAGGGAATGTAGGGGCCAACGTCCTGACTTTC,few,NA,TRBJ2-6,TRBV7-3,15
CASSLGTLEQFF,TGTGCCAGCAGCTTAGGGACCTTAGAGCAGTTCTTC,few,NA,TRBJ2-1,TRBV7-8,12
CATSEGTDTQYF,TGTGCCACCAGCGAGGGCACAGATACGCAGTATTTT,few,NA,TRBJ2-3,TRBV24-1,12
CASSLQGLAEETQYF,TGCGCCAGCAGCTTGCAGGGACTAGCGGAAGAGACCCAGTACTTC,NA,TRBD2,TRBJ2-5,TRBV5-1,15
CASSVGQGLGNTIYF,TGTGCCAGCAGCGTCGGACAGGGGCTGGGGAACACCATATATTTT,many,TRBD1,TRBJ1-3,TRBV9,15
CASSEAFDSNEKLFF,TGCGCCAGCAGCGAAGCCTTCGACAGTAATGAAAAACTGTTTTTT,NA,NA,TRBJ1-4,TRBV5-1,15
CASSFPPAGTNTGELFF,TGTGCCAGCAGCTTTCCCCCTGCGGGCACGAACACCGGGGAGCTGTTTTTT,few,NA,TRBJ2-2,TRBV7-2,17
CASSQPGLGGKNIQYF,TGCGCCAGCAGCCAACCGGGACTCGGAGGCAAAAACATTCAGTACTTC,many,NA,TRBJ2-4,TRBV4-1,16
CASRSEGGSGNTIYF,TGTGCCAGCAGATCCGAGGGGGGGTCTGGAAACACCATATATTTT,NA,NA,TRBJ1-3,TRBV6-1,15
CASSLSPTGRYEQYF,TGTGCCAGCAGCTTAAGTCCCACAGGGAGGTACGAGCAGTACTTC,few,NA,TRBJ2-7,TRBV7-3,15
CASSSDLTNEKLFF,TGCGCCAGCAGCTCGGACTTGACTAATGAAAAACTGTTTTTT,NA,NA,TRBJ1-4,TRBV5-1,14
CASSVVNSGNTIYF,TGTGCCAGCAGCGTAGTCAACTCTGGAAACACCATATATTTT,NA,NA,TRBJ1-3,TRBV9,14
CATSDSYAGETQYF,TGTGCCACCAGTGATTCCTATGCGGGAGAGACCCAGTACTTC,NA,NA,TRBJ2-5,TRBV24-1,14
CASSGGTGSDEQFF,TGTGCCAGCAGCGGGGGGACAGGGTCAGATGAGCAGTTCTTC,NA,TRBD1,TRBJ2-1,TRBV11-2,14
CASSLERGETQYF,TGTGCCAGCAGCTTGGAAAGGGGAGAGACCCAGTACTTC,few,NA,TRBJ2-5,TRBV5-6,13
CASSIPGQGARGYTF,TGTGCCAGCAGTATACCGGGACAGGGGGCCAGAGGCTACACCTTC,few,TRBD1,TRBJ1-2,TRBV12-3/TRBV12-4,15
CASSVLGHTGTDTQYF,TGTGCCAGCAGCGTGCTGGGGCATACTGGCACAGATACGCAGTATTTT,NA,NA,TRBJ2-3,TRBV9,16
CASTGRAPVNEQFF,TGTGCCAGCACCGGCCGGGCCCCGGTCAATGAGCAGTTCTTC,many,NA,TRBJ2-1,TRBV7-8,14
CASSVPHGYEADTQYF,TGTGCCAGCAGTGTTCCCCATGGTTATGAGGCAGATACGCAGTATTTT,NA,NA,TRBJ2-3,TRBV25-1,16
CASSGQIELFF,TGTGCCAGCAGCGGACAGATCGAACTGTTTTTT,many,NA,TRBJ1-4,TRBV12-3/TRBV12-4,11